The 17 T cell receptor beta chains presented below share a single source sample, sequenced in a study of blood T cell repertoires in COVID-19. Clones were sequenced by immunoSEQ multiplex PCR, and TCRdb holds only the in-frame ones, with some missing. The data contain some 250,000 clones, roughly four fifths of them singletons. What was sequenced was peripheral blood. The source of these receptors is a woman aged 80 or older with acute or convalescent COVID-19.

This chain links TRBV7-9 with TRBJ2-1; D might be TRBD1 (6 bases). The CDR3 totals 13 residues. Germline V gene lookup returns CDR1 SEHNR and CDR2 FQNEAQ (reference sequence). Trimming took 5 bases from V and 9 from J, leaving 14 bases between them. CDR3 residues: CASSAPGVVEQFF. In DNA form, the CDR3 reads TGTGCCAGCAGCGCTCCAGGGGTTGTTGAGCAGTTCTTC. Filled out from reference TRBV7-9 and TRBJ2-1, the complete variable domain reads DTGVSQNPRHKITKRGQNVTFRCDPISEHNRLYWYRQTLGQGPEFLTYFQNEAQLEKSRLLSDRFSAERPKGSFSTLEIQRTEQGDSAMYLCASSAPGVVEQFFGPGTRLTVL.

V is TRBV7-2 and J is TRBJ1-1; tentatively, D is TRBD1 (5 bases). The germline gives CDR1 SGHTA, CDR2 FQGNSA. Trimming pared 0 bases from V and 7 bases from J, leaving 12 bases between. The CDR3 contains 14 residues. The CDR3 DNA sequence: TGTGCCAGCAGCTTAGCTTCAGGGTTAGGTGAAGCTTTCTTT. This sequence encodes CASSLASGLGEAFF.

The rearrangement joins TRBV7-6 to TRBJ2-7; no clear D. V was trimmed by 4 bases and J by 0 bases, leaving 19 bases between them. Germline V gene sequence: CDR1 SGHVS, CDR2 FNYEAQ. The CDR3 length is 17 residues. The CDR3 region is CASSSPPTAPYSYEQYF. For the CDR3, the DNA is TGTGCCAGCAGCTCCCCCCCAACAGCTCCCTACTCCTACGAGCAGTACTTC.

The CDR3 loop is CSASGQYEQYF. CDR3 sequence (DNA): TGCAGCGCTTCCGGACAGTACGAGCAGTACTTC. The chain links TRBV29-1 to TRBJ2-7, with D possibly being TRBD1 (6 bases). CDR3 length: 11 amino acids. Germline V gene sequence: CDR1 SQVTM, CDR2 ANQGSEA. V lost 7 bases and J 4 bases, leaving 11 bases between the germline ends.

The V call is TRBV9, the J call TRBJ2-3, with TRBD2 matching 8 bases. The CDR3 length is 13 residues. Trimming took 0 bases from V and 12 from J; bases not matched to a gene: 6. Germline CDR1 reads SGDLS; CDR2 reads YYNGEE. CDR3 amino acids: CASSVAGAGAQYF. The DNA of the CDR3 is TGTGCCAGCAGCGTAGCTGGAGCGGGGGCACAGTATTTT.

V and J are TRBV27 and TRBJ2-7; D perhaps matches TRBD1 (8 bases). The CDR3 totals 14 residues. The germline V gene encodes CDR1 MNHEY and CDR2 SMNVEV (reference sequence). V lost 5 bases and J lost 4, with 15 bases in between. CDR3 nucleotide sequence: TGTGCCAGCAGTAAACAGGGGGGAGGGTACGAGCAGTACTTC. Translated: CASSKQGGGYEQYF.

The rearrangement links TRBV6-6 to TRBJ2-1, with 11 nucleotides matching TRBD2. Losses at the gene ends were 3 bases for V and 6 bases for J; bases not matched to a gene: 4. The CDR3 covers 15 residues. Germline V lookup: CDR1 MNHNY, CDR2 SVGAGI (reference sequence). DNA of the CDR3: TGTGCCAGCAGTTATGGGCTAGCGGGGGGCAATGAGCAGTTCTTC. Its protein product is CASSYGLAGGNEQFF.

This clone was counted once. The chain has TRBV2 and TRBJ1-1; D call uncertain. The CDR3 is 14 amino acids. The V end lost 8 bases, the J end lost 5 bases, and 18 bases lay between the germline ends. Germline V lookup: CDR1 SNHLY, CDR2 FYNNEI. The CDR3 coding sequence is TGTGCCAGCTCTCGACGGGTTTTGGTAACTGAAGCTTTCTTT. Translated, it gives CASSRRVLVTEAFF.

This clone was picked up one time. The chain couples TRBV6-6 to TRBJ2-5, with 8 positions matching TRBD1. Per the germline V gene, CDR1 is MNHNY and CDR2 is SVGAGI (reference sequence). This CDR3 spans 16 amino acids. Losses at the gene ends were 2 bases for V and 5 bases for J; bases not matched to a gene: 10. Here the CDR3 DNA reads TGTGCCAGCAGTTACGGGGGTTGGCAGGGGGCTGAGACCCAGTACTTC. As protein: CASSYGGWQGAETQYF.

V gene TRBV6-1 combines with J gene TRBJ1-1, with D hard to call. Germline V lookup: CDR1 MNHNS, CDR2 SASEGT. The CDR3 sequence is 13 residues long. V shed 0 bases and J shed 7 bases, with 9 bases lying between them. CDR3 sequence reads: CASSEAGILEAFF. As DNA, the CDR3 is TGTGCCAGCAGTGAAGCTGGCATCCTTGAAGCTTTCTTT.

The chain has TRBV25-1 and TRBJ1-2; 11 nucleotides line up with TRBD1. In germline, CDR1 is MGHDK, CDR2 SYGVNS. V dropped 9 bases and J dropped 4; count of bases not matched to a gene: 4. This CDR3 is built from 13 residues. The DNA of the CDR3 is TGTGCCAGTTGGGGACAGGGGGTCTATGGCTACACCTTC. It yields the protein CASWGQGVYGYTF.

This clone has just one count. This chain joins TRBV10-3 and TRBJ2-6, with 8 bases matching TRBD1. The CDR3 length is 17 residues. Germline-derived CDR1 and CDR2 are ENHRY and SYGVKD. V lost 2 bases, J lost 4 bases, and 7 bases stayed unmatched. DNA for the CDR3: TGTGCCATCAGTGAGGGGACAGGTTCCTACGGGGCCAACGTCCTGACTTTC. Residues: CAISEGTGSYGANVLTF.

The chain recombines TRBV7-2 with TRBJ1-6, with D uncertain. Germline V CDR1 and CDR2: SGHTA, FQGNSA. This CDR3 comprises 15 residues. Deletions cut 2 bases from V and 11 bases from J, with 16 bases between. DNA for the CDR3: TGTGCCAGCAGCTTAAGAGGGATTAGTCTGACACCCCTCCACTTT. Protein sequence: CASSLRGISLTPLHF. Full variable domain (outside the CDR3, taken from reference TRBV7-2 and TRBJ1-6): GAGVSQSPSNKVTEKGKDVELRCDPISGHTALYWYRQSLGQGLEFLIYFQGNSAPDKSGLPSDRFSAERTGGSVSTLTIQRTQQEDSAVYLCASSLRGISLTPLHFGNGTRLTVT.

The V call is TRBV7-2, the J call TRBJ1-5, with 9 nucleotides matching TRBD1. The V and J ends lost 1 base and 1 base, in that order; junction bases with no gene match: 5. Germline V CDR1 and CDR2: SGHTA, FQGNSA. This CDR3 has 17 residues. CDR3 DNA sequence: TGTGCCAGCAGCTTAGAGGACAGGGGTTTGAGCAATCAGCCCCAGCATTTT. Protein: CASSLEDRGLSNQPQHF.

V usage is TRBV19 and J usage is TRBJ2-7, with D uncertain. CDR3 length equals 14 residues. From germline, CDR1 is LNHDA and CDR2 SQIVND (reference sequence). V lost 6 bases and J lost 5, with 17 bases in between. The CDR3 region has the DNA TGTGCCAGTAGCCGGAGACCAGCGCATGACGAGCAGTACTTC. It codes for CASSRRPAHDEQYF. The entire variable domain, with the rest obtained from reference TRBV19 and TRBJ2-7, is as follows: DGGITQSPKYLFRKEGQNVTLSCEQNLNHDAMYWYRQDPGQGLRLIYYSQIVNDFQKGDIAEGYSVSREKKESFPLTVTSAQKNPTAFYLCASSRRPAHDEQYFGPGTRLTVT.

This rearrangement joins TRBV6-5 to TRBJ1-4; perhaps TRBD1 as D (5 bases). This CDR3 contains 15 residues. Trimming left V 0 bases short and J 4 bases short, with 9 bases between. Germline V gene sequence: CDR1 MNHEY, CDR2 SVGAGI. The CDR3 sequence is CASSYSIGDNEKLFF. CDR3 in DNA: TGTGCCAGCAGTTACTCGATAGGGGATAATGAAAAACTGTTTTTT.

The V call is TRBV11-2, the J call TRBJ1-2, with a tentative D call TRBD1 (5 bases). Germline loops: CDR1 SGHAT, CDR2 FQNNGV. Trimming cost V 4 bases and J 8 bases, with 20 bases left between them. The CDR3 has 15 residues. CDR3 DNA sequence: TGTGCCAGCAGCTCCCCCCAGAGGACACTCGGCGGCTACACCTTC. Protein product: CASSSPQRTLGGYTF. Drawing the rest from reference TRBV11-2 and TRBJ1-2, the complete variable domain is EAGVAQSPRYKIIEKRQSVAFWCNPISGHATLYWYQQILGQGPKLLIQFQNNGVVDDSQLPKDRFSAERLKGVDSTLKIQPAKLEDSAVYLCASSSPQRTLGGYTFGSGTRLTVV.